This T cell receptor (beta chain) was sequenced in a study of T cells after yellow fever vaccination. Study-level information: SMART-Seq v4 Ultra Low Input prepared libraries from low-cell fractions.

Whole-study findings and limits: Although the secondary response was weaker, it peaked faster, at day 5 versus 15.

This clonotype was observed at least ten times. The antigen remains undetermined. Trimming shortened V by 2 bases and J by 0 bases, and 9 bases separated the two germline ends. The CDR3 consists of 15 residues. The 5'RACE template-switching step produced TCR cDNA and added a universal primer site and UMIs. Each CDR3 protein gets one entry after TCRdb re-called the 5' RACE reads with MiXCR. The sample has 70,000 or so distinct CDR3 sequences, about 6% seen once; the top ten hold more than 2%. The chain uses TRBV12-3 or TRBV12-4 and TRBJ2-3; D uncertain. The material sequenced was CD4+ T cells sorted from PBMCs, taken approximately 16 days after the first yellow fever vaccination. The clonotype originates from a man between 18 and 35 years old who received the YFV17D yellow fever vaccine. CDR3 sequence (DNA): TGTGCCAGCAGTTTAAGTCCCGTGAGCACAGATACGCAGTATTTT. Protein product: CASSLSPVSTDTQYF.